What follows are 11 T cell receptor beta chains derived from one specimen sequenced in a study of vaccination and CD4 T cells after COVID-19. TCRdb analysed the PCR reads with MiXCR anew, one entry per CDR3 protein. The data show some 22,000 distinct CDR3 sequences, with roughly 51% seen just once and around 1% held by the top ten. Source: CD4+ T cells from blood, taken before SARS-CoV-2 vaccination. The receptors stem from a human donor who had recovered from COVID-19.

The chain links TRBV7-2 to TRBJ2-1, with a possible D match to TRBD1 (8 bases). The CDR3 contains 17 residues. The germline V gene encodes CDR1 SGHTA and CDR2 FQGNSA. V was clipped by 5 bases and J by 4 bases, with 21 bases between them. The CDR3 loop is CASSRGGTGGVYNEQFF. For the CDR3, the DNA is TGTGCCAGCAGCAGGGGAGGGACAGGAGGGGTTTACAATGAGCAGTTCTTC.

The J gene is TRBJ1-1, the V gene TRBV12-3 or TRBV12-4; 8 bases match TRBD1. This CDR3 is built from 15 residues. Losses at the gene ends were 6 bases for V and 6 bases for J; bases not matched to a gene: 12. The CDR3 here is CASRHSLTGDPEAFF. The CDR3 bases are TGTGCCAGCAGGCACAGTCTGACAGGGGATCCTGAAGCTTTCTTT.

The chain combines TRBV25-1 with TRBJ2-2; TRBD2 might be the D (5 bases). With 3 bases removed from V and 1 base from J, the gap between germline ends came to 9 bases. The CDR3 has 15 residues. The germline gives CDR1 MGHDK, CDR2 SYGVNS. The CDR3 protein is CASSDRRGNTGELFF. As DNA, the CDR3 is TGTGCCAGCAGTGACCGACGGGGGAACACCGGGGAGCTGTTTTTT.

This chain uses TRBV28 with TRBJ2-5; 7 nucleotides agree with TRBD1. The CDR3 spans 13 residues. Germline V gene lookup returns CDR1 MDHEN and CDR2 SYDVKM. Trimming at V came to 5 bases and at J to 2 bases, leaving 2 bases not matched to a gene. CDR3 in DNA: TGTGCCAGCAGTAGACAGGGACAAGAGACCCAGTACTTC. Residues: CASSRQGQETQYF.

CDR3 in amino acids: CASSNDRAQPQHF. The CDR3, as DNA: TGTGCCAGCAGCAATGACAGGGCCCAGCCCCAGCATTTT. The chain has TRBV7-9 and TRBJ1-5, with 7 bases that match TRBD1. V lost 5 bases, J lost 7 bases, and 5 bases stayed unmatched. The CDR3 consists of 13 residues. The germline gives CDR1 SEHNR, CDR2 FQNEAQ (reference sequence).

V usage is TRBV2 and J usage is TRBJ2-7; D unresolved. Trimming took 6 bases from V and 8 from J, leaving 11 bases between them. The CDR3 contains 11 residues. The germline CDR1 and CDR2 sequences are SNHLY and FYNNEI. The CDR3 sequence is CASRVGNKQYF. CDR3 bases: TGTGCCAGCAGAGTTGGTAACAAGCAGTACTTC.

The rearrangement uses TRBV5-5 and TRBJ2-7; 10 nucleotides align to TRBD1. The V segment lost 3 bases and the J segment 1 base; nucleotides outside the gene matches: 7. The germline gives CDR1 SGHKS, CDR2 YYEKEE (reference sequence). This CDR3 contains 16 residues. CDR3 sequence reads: CASSYPGQGQSYEQYF. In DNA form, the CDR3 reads TGTGCCAGCAGCTATCCGGGACAGGGGCAGTCCTACGAGCAGTACTTC.

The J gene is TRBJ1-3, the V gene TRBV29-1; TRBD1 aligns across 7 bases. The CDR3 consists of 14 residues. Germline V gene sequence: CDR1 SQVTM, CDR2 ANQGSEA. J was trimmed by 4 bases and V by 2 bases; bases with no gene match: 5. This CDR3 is CSVEPRQGGNTIYF. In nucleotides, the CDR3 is TGCAGCGTTGAACCGCGACAGGGCGGAAACACCATATATTTT.

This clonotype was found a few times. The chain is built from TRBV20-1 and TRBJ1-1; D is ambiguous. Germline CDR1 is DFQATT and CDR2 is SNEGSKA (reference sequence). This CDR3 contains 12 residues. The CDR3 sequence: CRIQVLNTEAFF. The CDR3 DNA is TGCAGGATTCAGGTACTGAACACTGAAGCTTTCTTT.

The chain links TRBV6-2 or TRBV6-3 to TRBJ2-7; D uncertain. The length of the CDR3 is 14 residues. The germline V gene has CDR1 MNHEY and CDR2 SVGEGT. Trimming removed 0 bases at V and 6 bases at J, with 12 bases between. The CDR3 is CASSYSFADREQYF. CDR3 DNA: TGTGCCAGCAGTTACTCCTTCGCGGACCGCGAGCAGTACTTC.

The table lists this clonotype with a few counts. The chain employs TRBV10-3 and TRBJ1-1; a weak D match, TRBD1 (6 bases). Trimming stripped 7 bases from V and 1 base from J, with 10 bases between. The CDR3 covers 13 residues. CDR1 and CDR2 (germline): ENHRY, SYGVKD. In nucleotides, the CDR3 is TGTGCCATCACCAAGACAGGGAACACTGAAGCTTTCTTT. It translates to CAITKTGNTEAFF.